The entry that follows covers one T cell receptor (beta chain) sequence. The sample comes from a study of blood T cell repertoires in COVID-19. Study processing details: From reference gene primer amplification, estimates of nucleated cell counts were derived. Sequencing was performed with immunoSEQ multiplex PCR; in TCRdb, only in-frame clones are kept and a portion is missing. Clone size and V and J calls were adopted from that table, with D and trimming inferred from the DNA. The data contain about 300,000 clones, approximately 84% of them singletons. The sample taken for sequencing was PBMCs or T cells enriched from blood (not recorded which). The receptor's source is a woman between 18 and 29 years old who had recovered from COVID-19.

The CDR3 sequence is CASSFPREKLFF. CDR3 nucleotides: TGTGCCAGCAGCTTCCCTAGGGAAAAACTGTTTTTT. This sequence joins TRBV11-2 and TRBJ1-4, with D unresolved. Germline values: CDR1 SGHAT, CDR2 FQNNGV. The CDR3 runs 12 residues. V was clipped by 3 bases and J by 8 bases, with 7 bases between them.